This T cell receptor beta chain was sequenced for a study of OX40 agonist ivuxolimab in advanced cancers. Study-wide context: Patients were treated with ivuxolimab, an agonistic anti-OX40 (CD134) antibody. A history of anti-PD-1, anti-PD-L1 or anti-CTLA-4 therapy was acceptable, and 30% to 45% had some. General observations from the study: At 0.1 to 3.0 mg/kg and by week 6, CD4+ and CD8+ T cells in the blood had expanded clonally.

V lost 5 bases and J lost 7, with 24 bases in between. The V gene's germline CDR1 is LNHDA and CDR2 SQIVND (reference sequence). The CDR3 is 17 amino acids. Here immunoSEQ multiplex PCR was the method, and the copy in TCRdb shows in-frame clones only, minus some. The top ten clones hold around 1.3% of a sample with roughly 50,000 clones, 70% to 90% of them seen once. As concerns this clone: What it recognizes is unknown.

The material was CD4+ or CD8+ T cells sorted from blood, obtained in a trial of the OX40 agonist ivuxolimab. This sequence was found in an adult with an advanced solid tumor such as melanoma, head and neck, liver or kidney cancer. The rearrangement uses TRBV19 and TRBJ1-5; D is uncertain. The DNA for the CDR3 is TGTGCCAGTAGTTCCCTCCCTCGGGATTCCGAACGACAGCCCCAGCATTTT. Protein sequence: CASSSLPRDSERQPQHF.